These 27 T cell receptor beta chains were all obtained from the same sample, sequenced in a study of cytomegalovirus exposure and HLA in healthy donors (dated by TCRdb to the late 2010s). Receptor libraries were prepared by the immunoSEQ multiplex PCR assay. Not all clones reach the TCRdb copy of this immuneACCESS table, which keeps in-frame sequences only. Checked studies attribute under half of the gap to unresolved V genes and leave the rest unexplained. Counted in this sample were 350,000 or so clones; roughly 85% of them appeared once. Around 0.8% of the sample lies in the top ten. Sequences were obtained from PBMCs. The source is a woman under 30 in good health and CMV-seronegative.

The chain is built from TRBV27 and TRBJ2-7, with D perhaps matching TRBD2 (6 bases). Germline lookup yields CDR1 MNHEY and CDR2 SMNVEV (reference sequence). V lost 0 bases to trimming and J lost 0 bases, with 15 bases between them. This CDR3 has 17 residues. CDR3 region: CASSLSGSRDSSYEQYF. The CDR3 DNA is TGTGCCAGCAGTTTATCGGGAAGCCGGGACTCCTCCTACGAGCAGTACTTC.

V usage is TRBV6-1 and J usage is TRBJ2-4, with TRBD2 matching over 8 bases. Trimming removed 8 bases from V and 1 base from J; junction bases left unmatched: 7. Germline CDR1 MNHNS, CDR2 SASEGT. CDR3 length: 15 residues. CDR3: CASSYIAGAKNIQYF. In DNA, the CDR3 is TGTGCCAGCTCTTATATAGCGGGGGCCAAAAACATTCAGTACTTC.

This chain connects TRBV9 to TRBJ2-3; D not resolved. The germline V and J ends were trimmed by 4 bases and 0 bases, with 15 bases remaining between them. Germline CDR1 reads SGDLS; CDR2 reads YYNGEE. The CDR3 length is 16 residues. The CDR3: CASSPRVSPSTDTQYF. The CDR3 region has the DNA TGTGCCAGCAGCCCCCGGGTCTCGCCAAGCACAGATACGCAGTATTTT. Full variable domain (rest looked up from reference TRBV9 and TRBJ2-3): DSGVTQTPKHLITATGQRVTLRCSPRSGDLSVYWYQQSLDQGLQFLIQYYNGEERAKGNILERFSAQQFPDLHSELNLSSLELGDSALYFCASSPRVSPSTDTQYFGPGTRLTVL.

The V and J genes are TRBV7-9 and TRBJ2-7; 9 bases are shared with TRBD1. The CDR3 runs 16 residues. After removal of 5 bases from V and 4 bases from J, the junction contained 12 bases not matched to a gene. Germline lookup yields CDR1 SEHNR and CDR2 FQNEAQ (reference sequence). The CDR3 region is CASSRPGQGIIYEQYF. For the CDR3, the DNA is TGTGCCAGCAGCCGACCCGGACAGGGGATTATTTACGAGCAGTACTTC.

The chain couples TRBV7-2 to TRBJ2-7; D might be TRBD2 (5 bases). V lost 4 bases to trimming and J lost 12 bases, with 19 bases between them. Germline lookup yields CDR1 SGHTA and CDR2 FQGNSA. The CDR3 consists of 13 residues. In nucleotides, the CDR3 is TGTGCCAGCAGCTCGCAGTGGGGAGCCGAGGCGTACTTC. It yields the protein CASSSQWGAEAYF.

The chain links TRBV19 to TRBJ1-5; no reliable D call. This CDR3 has 13 amino acids. Germline V gene lookup returns CDR1 LNHDA and CDR2 SQIVND (reference sequence). Trimming stripped 4 bases from V and 5 bases from J, with 9 bases between. CDR3 in amino acids: CASSTRFYQPQHF. CDR3 sequence (DNA): TGTGCCAGTAGTACCCGGTTTTATCAGCCCCAGCATTTT.

CDR3 sequence (DNA): TGTGCCAGCAGTTTATCAAGTCTAAGCAATCAGCCCCAGCATTTT. It translates to CASSLSSLSNQPQHF. The chain joins TRBV27 to TRBJ1-5; no definite D call. V gave up 0 bases and J gave up 1 base, with 7 bases separating them. Germline V gene data show CDR1 as MNHEY and CDR2 as SMNVEV (reference sequence). This CDR3 has 15 amino acids.

V and J are TRBV19 and TRBJ2-3; TRBD2 might be the D (6 bases). The V and J ends lost 2 bases and 9 bases respectively, with 12 bases between them. The germline gives CDR1 LNHDA, CDR2 SQIVND (reference sequence). The CDR3 runs to 13 residues. In nucleotides, the CDR3 is TGTGCCAGTAGTATACCATCGGGAGACACGCAGTATTTT. Translating it yields CASSIPSGDTQYF.

J is TRBJ2-2 and V is TRBV9; 10 bases are shared with TRBD2. The V segment lost 4 bases and the J segment 1 base; nucleotides outside the gene matches: 4. The CDR3 is 16 amino acids. Per the germline V gene, CDR1 is SGDLS and CDR2 is YYNGEE. CDR3 nucleotides: TGTGCCAGCAGCCCATGGACTAGCGGGAACACCGGGGAGCTGTTTTTT. Translating it yields CASSPWTSGNTGELFF.

The chain employs TRBV9 and TRBJ2-7; weak D call: TRBD2 (6 bases). V lost 4 bases to trimming and J lost 2 bases, with 13 bases between them. CDR1 is SGDLS and CDR2 is YYNGEE in the germline V gene. This CDR3 contains 14 residues. CDR3 DNA sequence: TGTGCCAGCAGCCTGATAGCGGAAACCTACGAGCAGTACTTC. This codes for CASSLIAETYEQYF.

V usage is TRBV9 and J usage is TRBJ1-2; 11 bases align to TRBD1. The CDR3 loop spans 13 amino acids. CDR1 is SGDLS, CDR2 YYNGEE, per germline. Germline trimming cut 4 bases from V and 8 bases from J; bases unmatched to any gene: 4. CDR3 protein: CASSTGQGVGYTF. The CDR3 DNA reads TGTGCCAGCAGCACGGGACAGGGGGTCGGCTACACCTTC.

The chain links TRBV5-1 to TRBJ2-1; TRBD2 agrees at 11 bases. The ends lost 4 bases at V and 7 bases at J; junction bases unmatched: 10. Germline V CDR1 and CDR2: SGHRS, YFSETQ. The CDR3 has 16 residues. The CDR3 is CASSASVGLAANEQFF. The CDR3 region has the DNA TGCGCCAGCAGCGCGTCAGTGGGACTAGCGGCTAATGAGCAGTTCTTC.

The chain links TRBV6-1 to TRBJ1-3, with TRBD1 as a possible D gene (6 bases). The CDR3 is 16 residues long. Trimming shortened V by 7 bases and J by 1 base, and 17 bases separated the two germline ends. Per germline, CDR1 MNHNS and CDR2 SASEGT. The CDR3 DNA is TGTGCCAGCATTGACGTCGGGGGGCCATCTGGAAACACCATATATTTT. Protein product: CASIDVGGPSGNTIYF.

J is TRBJ1-5 and V is TRBV4-3, with D possibly TRBD1 on 5 matching bases. Trimming removed 3 bases from V and 3 bases from J, with 9 bases in between. There are 14 residues in the CDR3. Germline assignment: CDR1 LGHNA and CDR2 YSLEER. Here the CDR3 reads CASSQGGVNQPQHF. The DNA of the CDR3 is TGCGCCAGCAGCCAGGGGGGGGTCAATCAGCCCCAGCATTTT.

This sequence joins TRBV10-3 and TRBJ1-1; D gene uncertain. This CDR3 is built from 14 residues. With 4 bases removed from V and 5 bases from J, the gap between germline ends came to 14 bases. Germline loops: CDR1 ENHRY, CDR2 SYGVKD. As DNA, the CDR3 is TGTGCCATCAGTGGGCGGGAGGGAAGTACTGAAGCTTTCTTT. Protein: CAISGREGSTEAFF.

The chain uses TRBV5-1 and TRBJ2-1; maybe TRBD2 (7 bases). There are 12 residues in the CDR3. Trimming shortened V by 7 bases and J by 8 bases, and 13 bases separated the two germline ends. Germline V gene lookup returns CDR1 SGHRS and CDR2 YFSETQ. Written as DNA, the CDR3 is TGCGCCAGCTGGGGCGGGGGCGATGAGCAGTTCTTC. Encoded protein: CASWGGGDEQFF.

The genes are TRBV7-2 and TRBJ2-2, with 8 bases lining up with TRBD2. Germline V gene data show CDR1 as SGHTA and CDR2 as FQGNSA. V lost 6 bases, J lost 4 bases, and 10 bases stayed unmatched. The CDR3 sequence is 16 residues long. CDR3 in DNA: TGTGCCAGCAGAACAAGCGGGAGTGGGACCACCGGGGAGCTGTTTTTT. The encoded protein is CASRTSGSGTTGELFF.

The chain joins TRBV10-1 to TRBJ2-5; D is undetermined. Deletions cut 5 bases from V and 1 base from J, with 8 bases between. Germline lookup yields CDR1 WNHNN and CDR2 SYGVQD (reference sequence). The CDR3 length is 13 residues. Here the CDR3 reads CASSPDTQETQYF. As DNA, the CDR3 is TGCGCCAGCAGTCCCGACACCCAAGAGACCCAGTACTTC.

This chain uses TRBV29-1 with TRBJ2-1, with TRBD1 matching over 9 bases. V lost 7 bases, J lost 5 bases, and 12 bases stayed unmatched. Germline V lookup: CDR1 SQVTM, CDR2 ANQGSEA. CDR3 size: 15 residues. The CDR3 sequence: CSDLSRGQGNNEQFF. The CDR3 region has the DNA TGCAGCGATCTAAGTAGGGGACAGGGCAACAATGAGCAGTTCTTC.

J is TRBJ2-5 and V is TRBV7-3, with D maybe TRBD2 (7 bases). The CDR3 totals 14 residues. Trimming pared 2 bases from V and 4 bases from J, leaving 11 bases between. The V gene's germline CDR1 is SGHTA and CDR2 FQGTGA. CDR3 DNA: TGTGCCAGCAGCTTAGGCGCGGGGGCAGAGACCCAGTACTTC. It encodes CASSLGAGAETQYF.

The rearrangement uses TRBV5-1 and TRBJ2-5; 9 bases agree with TRBD2. The CDR3 loop spans 14 amino acids. The trim removed 3 bases at V and 5 bases at J, leaving 5 bases unmatched. Germline CDR1 reads SGHRS; CDR2 reads YFSETQ. The CDR3 region has the DNA TGCGCCAGCAGCTCAGCGGGAGGAGCGGAGACCCAGTACTTC. This gives the protein CASSSAGGAETQYF. The full variable domain, its missing parts supplied by reference TRBV5-1 and TRBJ2-5, is KAGVTQTPRYLIKTRGQQVTLSCSPISGHRSVSWYQQTPGQGLQFLFEYFSETQRNKGNFPGRFSGRQFSNSRSEMNVSTLELGDSALYLCASSSAGGAETQYFGPGTRLLVL.

This rearrangement joins TRBV9 to TRBJ2-7, with a tentative D call TRBD2 (6 bases). The germline V gene has CDR1 SGDLS and CDR2 YYNGEE. The CDR3 sequence is 15 residues long. Trimming pared 3 bases from V and 3 bases from J, leaving 16 bases between. This CDR3 is CASSGGLLGGYEQYF. The CDR3 nucleotides are TGTGCCAGCAGCGGGGGACTCTTGGGCGGCTACGAGCAGTACTTC.

The V call is TRBV2, the J call TRBJ1-2; D uncertain. The germline V gene encodes CDR1 SNHLY and CDR2 FYNNEI. The CDR3 is made up of 12 amino acids. Trimming shortened V by 6 bases and J by 1 base, and 6 bases separated the two germline ends. This chain's CDR3 is CASSTSNYGYTF. The DNA of the CDR3 is TGTGCCAGCAGCACGAGTAACTATGGCTACACCTTC.

On this clone itself: Other DNA sequences in the same sample also yield this CDR3. The V gene is TRBV6-5, the J gene TRBJ2-5, with a tentative D call TRBD1 (6 bases). Germline V gene lookup returns CDR1 MNHEY and CDR2 SVGAGI. The CDR3 runs 15 residues. The V end was cut by 8 bases, the J end by 4 bases, with 20 bases between. This CDR3 reads CASSSPNREGETQYF. CDR3 DNA sequence: TGTGCCAGCTCGTCACCGAACAGGGAAGGAGAGACCCAGTACTTC.

In this sample, this clone turned up a few times. Different DNA sequences within this sample yield the same CDR3. The V call is TRBV28, the J call TRBJ2-7, with 12 bases aligning to TRBD2. V lost 6 bases and J lost 4; bases outside the gene matches: 1. The CDR3 has 13 amino acids. CDR1 and CDR2 from the germline V gene are MDHEN and SYDVKM. The CDR3 nucleotides are TGTGCCAGCAGCCTAGCGGGAGGGTACGAGCAGTACTTC. This encodes CASSLAGGYEQYF.

This clone showed up just a few times. The rearrangement joins TRBV10-3 to TRBJ2-7, with D perhaps TRBD2 (6 bases). The CDR3 runs 11 residues. Trimming left V 8 bases short and J 6 bases short, with 11 bases between. CDR1 ENHRY and CDR2 SYGVKD come from the germline V gene. CDR3 residues: CAIVMGGEQYF. DNA for the CDR3: TGTGCCATCGTGATGGGAGGCGAGCAGTACTTC.

The chain recombines TRBV9 with TRBJ2-1; weak D call: TRBD2 (6 bases). The CDR3 has 11 residues. Trimming cost V 7 bases and J 8 bases, with 10 bases left between them. Germline CDR1 and CDR2: SGDLS and YYNGEE. The CDR3, as DNA: TGTGCCAGCGCGGGGCAGGATGAGCAGTTCTTC. This gives the protein CASAGQDEQFF.